This TCR beta chain came from a study of blood T cell repertoires in COVID-19. Authors' processing steps: Estimated nucleated cell counts came from reference gene primer amplification. Profiling relied on immunoSEQ multiplex PCR, and the TCRdb table lists in-frame clones only, not all of them. Clone size and V and J calls were adopted from that table, with D and trimming inferred from the DNA. The sample carries around 140,000 clones, around 86% recorded once. The CDR3 loop spans 15 amino acids. Germline values: CDR1 MNHEY, CDR2 SVGAGI. V was clipped by 10 bases and J by 0 bases, with 17 bases between them.

The sequenced material came from peripheral blood. The origin of this receptor is a human donor in a cohort sampled during active COVID-19. The chain employs TRBV6-5 and TRBJ2-3; no reliable D call. This CDR3 reads CATLLGTFSTDTQYF. The CDR3 DNA sequence: TGTGCCACCCTCCTAGGTACCTTTAGCACAGATACGCAGTATTTT.